The 30 T cell receptor beta chains presented below share a single source sample, sequenced in a study of OX40 agonist ivuxolimab in advanced cancers. Profiled with immunoSEQ multiplex PCR; TCRdb holds only in-frame clones, not every one. The repertoire includes 20,000 to 25,000 clones, approximately 83% of them detected once, and more than 6.5% sits in the top ten. The source material was CD4+ or CD8+ T cells sorted from blood, sampled in a trial of the OX40 agonist ivuxolimab. These receptors were taken from an adult with an advanced solid tumor such as melanoma, head and neck, liver or kidney cancer.

The CDR3 nucleotides read TGTGCCAGCAGCGCAGGGGCTTCTAACTCGATGAAAAACATTCAGTACTTC. Translation gives CASSAGASNSMKNIQYF. The J gene is TRBJ2-4, the V gene TRBV7-9; D is possibly TRBD1 (6 bases). Trimming cost V 5 bases and J 4 bases, with 21 bases left between them. CDR1 is SEHNR and CDR2 is FQNEAQ in the germline V gene (reference sequence). There are 17 residues in the CDR3.

As regards this clone: The sample contains more than one DNA sequence encoding this CDR3. The chain is built from TRBV4-1 and TRBJ2-1; maybe TRBD2 (5 bases). Trimming took 0 bases from V and 8 from J, leaving 11 bases between them. Germline loops: CDR1 MGHRA, CDR2 YSYEKL. This CDR3 spans 14 amino acids. In DNA form, the CDR3 reads TGCGCCAGCAGCCAAGACGGAGGTAGGGATGAGCAGTTCTTC. Its translation: CASSQDGGRDEQFF.

CDR3: CASSLVPSDGYTF. The CDR3 coding sequence is TGTGCCAGCAGTTTGGTACCTTCCGATGGCTACACCTTC. This sequence joins TRBV27 and TRBJ1-2; D remains unclear. The CDR3 has 13 amino acids. Germline V CDR1 and CDR2: MNHEY, SMNVEV (reference sequence). V lost 3 bases and J 6 bases, leaving 11 bases between the germline ends.

This clone was found a few times. The V and J genes are TRBV7-9 and TRBJ1-1, with 7 bases matching TRBD1. The germline V gene has CDR1 SEHNR and CDR2 FQNEAQ (reference sequence). The junction had 9 bases not matched to a gene; V was cut back by 3 bases and J by 5 bases. CDR3 length: 15 residues. CDR3 DNA sequence: TGTGCCAGCAGCTTTCAACGTTCAGGGGGGACTGAAGCTTTCTTT. It encodes CASSFQRSGGTEAFF.

Relative to its sample, this clone is medium-sized. The chain combines TRBV18 with TRBJ2-7, with D perhaps matching TRBD1 or TRBD2 (5 bases each). The V end was cut by 3 bases, the J end by 4 bases, with 16 bases between. The germline V gene encodes CDR1 KGHSH and CDR2 LQKENI. The CDR3 spans 15 residues. CDR3 coding DNA: TGTGCCAGCTCACCTTGGGCCGGTGGGGGATACGAGCAGTACTTC. Translation: CASSPWAGGGYEQYF.

V and J are TRBV7-6 and TRBJ2-1, with 8 bases identical to TRBD2. CDR1 is SGHVS and CDR2 is FNYEAQ in the germline V gene. J was trimmed by 5 bases and V by 1 base; bases with no gene match: 7. The CDR3 runs to 16 residues. CDR3 amino acids: CASSLVAGGPNNEQFF. The DNA for the CDR3 is TGTGCCAGCAGCTTAGTTGCGGGGGGCCCAAACAATGAGCAGTTCTTC.

Only one count was recorded for this clone. This chain links TRBV9 with TRBJ1-5; 7 bases align to TRBD1. The V gene end was trimmed by 0 bases and the J gene end by 7 bases; junction bases not matched to a gene: 7. Germline V gene data show CDR1 as SGDLS and CDR2 as YYNGEE. CDR3 size: 15 residues. The CDR3 reads CASSVEGTGVQPQHF. The CDR3 nucleotides read TGTGCCAGCAGCGTAGAGGGCACAGGGGTCCAGCCCCAGCATTTT.

The J gene is TRBJ2-2, the V gene TRBV7-2; 10 nucleotides line up with TRBD2. This CDR3 is built from 18 residues. V trimming: 6 bases; J trimming: 4 bases; junction bases outside the gene matches: 14. CDR1 is SGHTA, CDR2 FQGNSA, per germline. The CDR3 reads CASSLKPIAGGITGELFF. CDR3 nucleotide sequence: TGTGCCAGCAGTCTAAAGCCAATAGCGGGGGGAATCACCGGGGAGCTGTTTTTT.

V gene TRBV4-2 combines with J gene TRBJ2-7, with D perhaps TRBD1 (6 bases). Germline CDR1 is LGHNA and CDR2 is YNFKEQ. There are 13 residues in the CDR3. V lost 1 base, J lost 3 bases, and 7 bases lay in between. CDR3 loop: CASSQGGLYEQYF. Here the CDR3 DNA reads TGTGCCAGCAGCCAAGGGGGGCTCTACGAGCAGTACTTC.

Worth noting for this clone: The sample holds other DNA sequences that translate to the same CDR3. The rearrangement links TRBV4-2 to TRBJ1-1; 11 bases line up with TRBD1. Germline V gene data show CDR1 as LGHNA and CDR2 as YNFKEQ. V dropped 0 bases and J dropped 4; count of bases not matched to a gene: 4. The CDR3 contains 16 residues. For the CDR3, the DNA is TGTGCCAGCAGCCAAGATCCCGGGACAGGGGGCACTGAAGCTTTCTTT. Translated: CASSQDPGTGGTEAFF.

The chain employs TRBV13 and TRBJ1-2, with D uncertain. With 2 bases removed from V and 4 bases from J, the gap between germline ends came to 11 bases. This CDR3 comprises 14 residues. Germline V gene data show CDR1 as PRHDT and CDR2 as FYEKMQ (reference sequence). CDR3 in DNA: TGTGCCAGCAGCTTATCCCTTTCTGGCTATGGCTACACCTTC. This translates into CASSLSLSGYGYTF.

The chain joins TRBV27 to TRBJ2-1; 10 nucleotides agree with TRBD2. This CDR3 has 18 amino acids. The V segment lost 7 bases and the J segment 0 bases; nucleotides outside the gene matches: 12. In germline, CDR1 is MNHEY, CDR2 SMNVEV (reference sequence). CDR3 protein: CASTHLAGVESSYNEQFF. In nucleotides, the CDR3 is TGTGCCAGCACCCACCTAGCGGGGGTCGAGAGCTCCTACAATGAGCAGTTCTTC.

The chain is built from TRBV7-9 and TRBJ2-7, with D unresolved. Trimming left V 3 bases short and J 3 bases short, with 6 bases between. Germline CDR1 SEHNR, CDR2 FQNEAQ (reference sequence). This CDR3 is 12 amino acids long. The CDR3: CASSFTGYEQYF. The CDR3 nucleotides read TGTGCCAGCAGCTTTACGGGCTACGAGCAGTACTTC.

To note about this clone: One junction end disagrees with the germline gene, perhaps due to a read error. V usage is TRBV7-7 and J usage is TRBJ2-7; maybe TRBD2 (5 bases). The CDR3 length is 14 residues. Per the germline V gene, CDR1 is SSHAT and CDR2 is FNYEAQ (reference sequence). CDR3 protein: CASSLGGRDYEQYF. CDR3 nucleotide sequence: TGTGCTAGCAGCTTAGGAGGTAGGGACTACGAGCAGTACTTC.

The rearrangement uses TRBV2 and TRBJ2-2, with 10 positions matching TRBD1. CDR1 and CDR2 from the germline V gene are SNHLY and FYNNEI. The V and J ends lost 7 bases and 7 bases, in that order; junction bases with no gene match: 6. The CDR3 sequence is 14 residues long. Here the CDR3 reads CASKTGGAGGELFF. In DNA form, the CDR3 reads TGTGCCAGCAAGACAGGGGGCGCCGGCGGGGAGCTGTTTTTT. The whole variable domain, remainder taken from reference TRBV2 and TRBJ2-2, is EPEVTQTPSHQVTQMGQEVILRCVPISNHLYFYWYRQILGQKVEFLVSFYNNEISEKSEIFDDQFSVERPDGSNFTLKIRSTKLEDSAMYFCASKTGGAGGELFFGEGSRLTVL.

The rearrangement joins TRBV6-1 to TRBJ1-1; D remains unclear. Germline V gives CDR1 MNHNS, CDR2 SASEGT. V was pared by 5 bases and J by 1 base, with 11 bases between. This CDR3 comprises 14 residues. The CDR3 region is CASSSRTTNTEAFF. DNA of the CDR3: TGTGCCAGCAGTTCGAGGACGACGAACACTGAAGCTTTCTTT.

This clone appeared once. The J gene is TRBJ1-2, the V gene TRBV4-1, with D hard to call. V was pared by 0 bases and J by 0 bases, with 11 bases between. This CDR3 is built from 16 residues. CDR1 and CDR2 from the germline V gene are MGHRA and YSYEKL. CDR3 protein: CASSQDVDQANYGYTF. The CDR3 bases are TGCGCCAGCAGCCAAGATGTGGACCAAGCTAACTATGGCTACACCTTC.

A single count supports this clone. This chain uses TRBV7-2 with TRBJ1-1; no clear D. The V end was cut by 5 bases, the J end by 8 bases, with 9 bases between. This CDR3 region has 11 residues. Germline lookup yields CDR1 SGHTA and CDR2 FQGNSA. As DNA, the CDR3 is TGTGCCAGCAGCAAAGGATTAGAAGCTTTCTTT. Translated, it gives CASSKGLEAFF.

The chain combines TRBV4-3 with TRBJ1-2; 12 bases match TRBD1. Germline assignment: CDR1 LGHNA and CDR2 YSLEER. CDR3 length equals 15 residues. Germline trimming cut 3 bases from V and 4 bases from J; bases unmatched to any gene: 3. In DNA form, the CDR3 reads TGCGCCAGCAGCCAGGGGACAGGGGGCACCTATGGCTACACCTTC. It translates to CASSQGTGGTYGYTF.

The chain recombines TRBV7-5 with TRBJ2-2; the listed D gene, TRBD1, was not tested against the DNA. TRBV7-5 is given as a pseudogene. The CDR3 extends over 13 amino acids. Written as DNA, the CDR3 is TGTGCCAGAAGCCGGACAGGAACCGGGGAGCTGTTTTTT. Protein: CARSRTGTGELFF.

The chain carries TRBV6-1 and TRBJ1-1; D not resolved. The V gene lost 4 bases and the J gene lost 10 bases, with 13 bases spanning the gap. CDR3 length: 12 amino acids. Germline values: CDR1 MNHNS, CDR2 SASEGT. CDR3 DNA: TGTGCCAGCAGTGGGACGGGTGACGGAGCTTTCTTT. Amino acid sequence: CASSGTGDGAFF.

This chain connects TRBV7-9 to TRBJ1-4; no clear D. This CDR3 contains 15 residues. The V gene's germline CDR1 is SEHNR and CDR2 FQNEAQ (reference sequence). With 5 bases removed from V and 6 bases from J, the gap between germline ends came to 16 bases. In DNA, the CDR3 is TGTGCCAGCAGCCACCCTCCCGACGCTGATGAAAAACTGTTTTTT. Its protein is CASSHPPDADEKLFF.

The CDR3 spells CASSQDLRVNNEKLFF. The DNA of the CDR3 is TGCGCCAGCAGCCAAGATCTGAGGGTTAATAATGAAAAACTGTTTTTT. The chain employs TRBV4-3 and TRBJ1-4, with D unresolved. The CDR3 loop spans 16 amino acids. Germline V lookup: CDR1 LGHNA, CDR2 YSLEER. Trimming took off 0 bases at V and 4 bases at J, with 12 bases between the two ends.

Details on this clone: The junction does not match germline at one end; this may be a read error. The chain carries TRBV7-7 and TRBJ2-5; 10 bases match TRBD1. The germline V gene has CDR1 SSHAT and CDR2 FNYEAQ (reference sequence). The CDR3 has 14 residues. The CDR3 DNA sequence: TGTGCTAGCAGCCGGACAGGGGGAACGGAGACCCAGTACTTC. It is translated as CASSRTGGTETQYF.

This clone was seen only once. CDR3: CASSIGERDLAGGVPGELFF. The CDR3 bases are TGTGCCAGTAGTATCGGGGAACGGGACCTAGCCGGGGGGGTCCCCGGGGAGCTGTTTTTT. The rearrangement joins TRBV19 to TRBJ2-2; the match to TRBD2 covers 8 bases. V was pared by 3 bases and J by 6 bases, with 21 bases of the junction left unmatched. CDR3 length equals 20 residues. Germline V gene lookup returns CDR1 LNHDA and CDR2 SQIVND (reference sequence).

The gene calls are TRBV5-6 and TRBJ2-7; no clear D gene. Trimming pared 0 bases from V and 3 bases from J, leaving 7 bases between. The CDR3 has 13 residues. The V gene's germline CDR1 is SGHDT and CDR2 YYEEEE. Written as DNA, the CDR3 is TGTGCCAGCAGCTTGGACCAATTCTACGAGCAGTACTTC. It codes for CASSLDQFYEQYF. The entire variable domain, with the rest obtained from reference TRBV5-6 and TRBJ2-7, is as follows: DAGVTQSPTHLIKTRGQQVTLRCSPKSGHDTVSWYQQALGQGPQFIFQYYEEEERQRGNFPDRFSGHQFPNYSSELNVNALLLGDSALYLCASSLDQFYEQYFGPGTRLTVT.

The genes are TRBV19 and TRBJ2-7, with 9 nucleotides matching TRBD2. The V segment lost 3 bases and the J segment 2 bases; nucleotides outside the gene matches: 5. The CDR3 is 15 amino acids. Germline loops: CDR1 LNHDA, CDR2 SQIVND (reference sequence). CDR3 DNA: TGTGCCAGTAGTATTTTTGCGGGGGGGCCCTACGAGCAGTACTTC. Its translation: CASSIFAGGPYEQYF.

This chain connects TRBV25-1 to TRBJ2-1; D remains ambiguous. Trimming removed 3 bases at V and 0 bases at J, with 12 bases between. The V gene's germline CDR1 is MGHDK and CDR2 SYGVNS. This CDR3 has 16 amino acids. The CDR3 sequence: CASSEFEIPSYNEQFF. CDR3 sequence (DNA): TGTGCCAGCAGTGAGTTCGAGATACCCTCCTACAATGAGCAGTTCTTC.

Notes on this clone: A read error may account for a junction end that differs from germline. J is TRBJ1-3 and V is TRBV10-3; D perhaps matches TRBD1 (5 bases). Germline V gene sequence: CDR1 ENHRY, CDR2 SYGVKD. The CDR3 runs 15 residues. CDR3: CASSEAAGTGNTIYF. The DNA for the CDR3 is TGTGCCAGCAGTGAAGCCGCAGGGACGGGAAACACCATATATTTT.

The V call is TRBV4-1, the J call TRBJ2-7, with a tentative D call TRBD2 (7 bases). The germline V and J ends were trimmed by 0 bases and 4 bases, with 16 bases remaining between them. The germline CDR1 and CDR2 sequences are MGHRA and YSYEKL. The CDR3 totals 16 residues. CDR3 nucleotide sequence: TGCGCCAGCAGCCAAGAACGGGGGGCGCAAGGATACGAGCAGTACTTC. This translates into CASSQERGAQGYEQYF.